These 15 T cell receptor beta chains share one sample of origin, sequenced in a study of T cells after yellow fever vaccination. From the 5' RACE reads, TCRdb called clonotypes with MiXCR, one entry per CDR3 protein. The top ten clones hold about 26% of a sample with a few hundred thousand distinct CDR3 sequences, approximately 4% of them seen once. Here the sequenced sample was PBMCs, taken 5 days after the yellow fever booster vaccination. The receptor source for this set is a man younger than 30 who received the YFV17D yellow fever vaccine.

This clonotype has a count of ten or more. Written as DNA, the CDR3 is TGTGCCAGCAGCACCGATTACGAGCAGTACTTC. Protein sequence: CASSTDYEQYF. The genes are TRBV7-9 and TRBJ2-7; D not certain. The CDR3 runs 11 residues. Germline values: CDR1 SEHNR, CDR2 FQNEAQ (reference sequence). V shed 5 bases and J shed 4 bases, with 6 bases lying between them.

V usage is TRBV20-1 and J usage is TRBJ1-1; D call uncertain. Germline CDR1 DFQATT, CDR2 SNEGSKA (reference sequence). V lost 0 bases and J lost 1, with 9 bases in between. The CDR3 runs to 14 residues. The CDR3 sequence is CSARDSGRNTEAFF. The CDR3 DNA sequence: TGCAGTGCTAGAGATAGTGGCAGGAACACTGAAGCTTTCTTT.

This clonotype was counted only a few times. The chain carries TRBV7-9 and TRBJ1-2; TRBD1 agrees at 7 bases. The CDR3 length is 16 residues. CDR1 and CDR2 from the germline V gene are SEHNR and FQNEAQ (reference sequence). The V gene end was trimmed by 7 bases and the J gene end by 0 bases; junction bases not matched to a gene: 11. CDR3 nucleotides: TGTGCCAGCATGGGTGGGAATGACAGGGCTAACTATGGCTACACCTTC. This gives the protein CASMGGNDRANYGYTF.

The chain uses TRBV7-9 and TRBJ2-3; unclear D gene. CDR3 length: 11 residues. The V gene lost 6 bases and the J gene lost 6 bases, with 7 bases spanning the gap. The V gene's germline CDR1 is SEHNR and CDR2 FQNEAQ (reference sequence). CDR3 residues: CASSNLDTQYF. For the CDR3, the DNA is TGTGCCAGCAGTAATCTTGATACGCAGTATTTT. The whole variable domain, remainder taken from reference TRBV7-9 and TRBJ2-3, is DTGVSQNPRHKITKRGQNVTFRCDPISEHNRLYWYRQTLGQGPEFLTYFQNEAQLEKSRLLSDRFSAERPKGSFSTLEIQRTEQGDSAMYLCASSNLDTQYFGPGTRLTVL.

There are a few counts of this clonotype. The chain is built from TRBV12-3 or TRBV12-4 and TRBJ2-1; 9 bases match TRBD1. CDR3 length equals 15 residues. J gave up 7 bases and V 6 bases, and 10 bases lay outside the gene matches. The CDR3 bases are TGTGCCAGCAGCAATCCGGGACAGGGCGTGAATGAGCAGTTCTTC. This gives the protein CASSNPGQGVNEQFF.

This clonotype was counted only a few times. This sequence joins TRBV7-9 and TRBJ1-2; TRBD1 agrees at 11 bases. Germline CDR1 SEHNR, CDR2 FQNEAQ (reference sequence). V lost 3 bases, J lost 3 bases, and 6 bases stayed unmatched. The CDR3 sequence is 16 residues long. The CDR3 here is CASSFGTGGFDYGYTF. The CDR3 nucleotides are TGTGCCAGCAGCTTTGGGACAGGGGGGTTCGACTATGGCTACACCTTC. Full variable domain (outside the CDR3, taken from reference TRBV7-9 and TRBJ1-2): DTGVSQNPRHKITKRGQNVTFRCDPISEHNRLYWYRQTLGQGPEFLTYFQNEAQLEKSRLLSDRFSAERPKGSFSTLEIQRTEQGDSAMYLCASSFGTGGFDYGYTFGSGTRLTVV.

The chain carries TRBV4-1 and TRBJ2-7, with 11 bases aligning to TRBD2. The ends lost 4 bases at V and 3 bases at J; junction bases unmatched: 2. Germline CDR1 reads MGHRA; CDR2 reads YSYEKL. The CDR3 consists of 14 residues. In DNA form, the CDR3 reads TGCGCCAGCAGCCCGACTAGCGGGGACTACGAGCAGTACGTC. This encodes CASSPTSGDYEQYV.

The chain recombines TRBV5-4 with TRBJ2-1, with TRBD2 matching over 7 bases. Germline CDR1 SGHNT, CDR2 YYREEE (reference sequence). V gave up 4 bases and J gave up 4 bases; unmatched junction bases: 14. The CDR3 extends over 17 amino acids. Here the CDR3 reads CASSVRSGATTYNEQFF. CDR3 bases: TGTGCCAGCAGCGTTAGGAGCGGGGCGACCACTTACAATGAGCAGTTCTTC.

The chain employs TRBV2 and TRBJ1-4; 9 positions match TRBD1. Looked up from germline, CDR1 is SNHLY and CDR2 is FYNNEI. J lost 10 bases, V lost 8 bases, and 5 bases had no gene match. The CDR3 runs to 12 residues. CDR3 amino acids: CASRDRELKLFF. In DNA, the CDR3 is TGTGCCAGCCGGGACAGGGAGTTAAAACTGTTTTTT.

This clonotype showed up many times. This chain joins TRBV5-1 and TRBJ2-1; D not resolved. V shed 2 bases and J shed 10 bases, with 13 bases lying between them. This CDR3 is 13 amino acids long. Germline V gives CDR1 SGHRS, CDR2 YFSETQ. CDR3 sequence reads: CASSLDGSWEQFF. The CDR3 DNA reads as TGCGCCAGCAGCTTAGACGGTTCATGGGAGCAGTTCTTC.

The chain employs TRBV4-1 and TRBJ2-3; the match to TRBD2 covers 9 bases. The J segment lost 3 bases and the V segment lost 4 bases, leaving 14 bases of the junction unmatched. The CDR3 runs to 18 residues. CDR1 MGHRA and CDR2 YSYEKL come from the germline V gene. This chain's CDR3 is CASSLPGLRGGRTDTQYF. The CDR3 nucleotides read TGCGCCAGCAGCCTCCCGGGCCTGCGGGGGGGGAGGACAGATACGCAGTATTTT.

The chain is built from TRBV4-1 and TRBJ2-1; the match to TRBD2 covers 8 bases. The V segment lost 1 base and the J segment 7 bases; nucleotides outside the gene matches: 9. CDR3 length: 16 amino acids. Looked up from germline, CDR1 is MGHRA and CDR2 is YSYEKL. CDR3 sequence (DNA): TGCGCCAGCAGCCAAGCTGAGCGGGGGACTAGAAATGAGCAGTTCTTC. Encoded protein: CASSQAERGTRNEQFF.

V usage is TRBV4-2 and J usage is TRBJ2-2, with D perhaps matching TRBD1 (5 bases). Germline-derived CDR1 and CDR2 are LGHNA and YNFKEQ. The length of the CDR3 is 16 residues. The ends were cut back, 3 bases at V and 2 bases at J, with 13 bases in the middle. In DNA form, the CDR3 reads TGTGCCAGCAGCCAGAGACAGAGACCTAACACCGGGGAGCTGTTTTTT. Residues: CASSQRQRPNTGELFF.

This clonotype was seen a few times. The chain employs TRBV7-9 and TRBJ2-7; D is uncertain. CDR3 length: 11 amino acids. Germline V gene sequence: CDR1 SEHNR, CDR2 FQNEAQ (reference sequence). Trimming removed 4 bases from V and 7 bases from J, with 8 bases in between. Here the CDR3 reads CASSSGLEQYF. The CDR3 DNA follows: TGTGCCAGCAGCTCCGGGTTAGAGCAGTACTTC.

The chain carries TRBV9 and TRBJ1-6, with unresolved D. The CDR3 length is 16 residues. CDR1 SGDLS and CDR2 YYNGEE come from the germline V gene. Trimming left V 3 bases short and J 4 bases short, with 14 bases between. For the CDR3, the DNA is TGTGCCAGCAGCGGGGTGGCAGCAGCGTATAATTCACCCCTCCACTTT. It encodes CASSGVAAAYNSPLHF.